The T cell receptor (beta chain) described here comes from a study of blood T cell repertoires in COVID-19. Using immunoSEQ multiplex PCR, the repertoire was profiled, and TCRdb retains in-frame clones only, with some absent. The sample yields approximately 250,000 clones, about 85% seen once. The CDR3 contains 13 residues. The germline CDR1 and CDR2 sequences are LNHDA and SQIVND (reference sequence). V gave up 6 bases and J gave up 4 bases; unmatched junction bases: 4. Material for sequencing was peripheral blood. This sequence was found in a middle-aged man with acute or convalescent COVID-19. The chain combines TRBV19 with TRBJ1-1, with 8 bases that match TRBD1. The DNA for the CDR3 is TGTGCCAGTAGGACAGGGGTTGGCACTGAAGCTTTCTTT. Translated, it gives CASRTGVGTEAFF.